The TCR beta chain described here comes from a study of T cell changes during pregnancy in multiple sclerosis. With 7 bases clipped from V and 6 bases from J, the junction kept 12 bases outside the gene matches. Per the germline V gene, CDR1 is SGHTA and CDR2 is FQGNSA. CDR3 length equals 15 residues. The count of this clone is one. TCRdb keeps only in-frame clones here, not all; method: immunoSEQ multiplex PCR. The sample carries tens of thousands of clones, about 88% recorded once. The input for sequencing was CD4+ T cells from peripheral blood mononuclear cells, taken in the second trimester of pregnancy. The chain links TRBV7-2 to TRBJ2-1, with 7 bases identical to TRBD1. The TCR comes from a female donor with multiple sclerosis, enrolled in a pregnancy study. The CDR3 is CASNRDSMYVNEQFF. CDR3 DNA: TGTGCCAGCAACCGGGACAGCATGTACGTCAATGAGCAGTTCTTC. The full variable domain, rest sourced from reference TRBV7-2 and TRBJ2-1, is GAGVSQSPSNKVTEKGKDVELRCDPISGHTALYWYRQSLGQGLEFLIYFQGNSAPDKSGLPSDRFSAERTGGSVSTLTIQRTQQEDSAVYLCASNRDSMYVNEQFFGPGTRLTVL.